Each of the 6 T cell receptor beta chains below was sequenced from the same sample in a study of Ad26.COV2.S vaccination and SARS-CoV-2 variants. The treatment here: roughly 20 received Ad26.COV2.S at low or high dose, single or two shots; about 5 received placebo; per-sample allocation not given. All samples were drawn on day 63, counting from the first vaccine or placebo injection. TCRdb's table, derived via immunoSEQ multiplex PCR, lists solely in-frame clones and lacks some. The sample includes 200,000 to 300,000 clones, approximately 87% of them seen just once. The material was peripheral blood, obtained in a trial of Ad26.COV2.S vaccine versus placebo. Receptor source: a person aged 18 to 65 who received the Ad26.COV2.S COVID-19 vaccine or a placebo.

This clone was detected only once. The V and J genes are TRBV7-9 and TRBJ2-7; 9 bases are a match to TRBD1. The ends lost 1 base at V and 7 bases at J; junction bases unmatched: 8. This CDR3 comprises 15 residues. Per germline, CDR1 SEHNR and CDR2 FQNEAQ (reference sequence). CDR3 nucleotides: TGTGCCAGCAGCTTAGGTGACAGGGGGACTGAAGAGCAGTACTTC. It encodes CASSLGDRGTEEQYF. Using reference TRBV7-9 and TRBJ2-7 for the parts outside the CDR3, the full variable domain is DTGVSQNPRHKITKRGQNVTFRCDPISEHNRLYWYRQTLGQGPEFLTYFQNEAQLEKSRLLSDRFSAERPKGSFSTLEIQRTEQGDSAMYLCASSLGDRGTEEQYFGPGTRLTVT.

This rearrangement joins TRBV30 to TRBJ2-7, with 9 bases fitting TRBD1. The V and J ends lost 0 bases and 3 bases, in that order; junction bases with no gene match: 3. CDR3 size: 14 residues. The germline CDR1 and CDR2 sequences are GTSNPN and SVGIG (reference sequence). CDR3 coding DNA: TGTGCCTGGAGTGTGGGGACAGGGATCTACGAGCAGTACTTC. This sequence encodes CAWSVGTGIYEQYF.

Only a few counts were recorded for this clone. V and J are TRBV25-1 and TRBJ1-5; D is possibly TRBD1 (6 bases). V lost 2 bases and J lost 2, with 16 bases in between. The germline V gene has CDR1 MGHDK and CDR2 SYGVNS. This CDR3 has 17 residues. The CDR3 protein is CASSENSRGWGNQPQHF. The CDR3 region has the DNA TGTGCCAGCAGTGAAAATAGCAGGGGTTGGGGCAATCAGCCCCAGCATTTT.

This clone came up once. The V call is TRBV28, the J call TRBJ1-3; the D is unclear. With 7 bases removed from V and 0 bases from J, the gap between germline ends came to 10 bases. The CDR3 contains 14 residues. CDR1 is MDHEN, CDR2 SYDVKM, per germline. This chain's CDR3 is CASIDGSSGNTIYF. The CDR3 nucleotides are TGTGCCAGCATCGATGGAAGCTCTGGAAACACCATATATTTT.

The chain recombines TRBV4-2 with TRBJ1-5; no firm D call. The CDR3 totals 15 residues. The germline gives CDR1 LGHNA, CDR2 YNFKEQ. Trimming cost V 0 bases and J 2 bases, with 8 bases left between them. CDR3 DNA sequence: TGTGCCAGCAGCCAAGACCTGGCAGGCAATCAGCCCCAGCATTTT. Its protein product is CASSQDLAGNQPQHF.

The V gene is TRBV3-1 (or the pseudogene TRBV3-2), the J gene TRBJ1-2, with D tentatively TRBD1 (6 bases). The V end lost 3 bases, the J end lost 8 bases, and 19 bases lay between the germline ends. Germline values: CDR1 LGHDT, CDR2 YNNKEL (reference sequence). CDR3 length: 15 residues. CDR3 in DNA: TGTGCCAGCAGCCACGCTGGGACACCACTTCAGGGCTACACCTTC. Translated: CASSHAGTPLQGYTF.